Listed here are 15 T cell receptor beta chains from one sample, sequenced in a study of molecular identifiers for immune sequencing clone quantification. Each CDR3 protein is one row after TCRdb ran MiXCR on the PCR reads. The repertoire has 88,000 or so distinct CDR3 sequences, around 20% of them found once; the top ten carry 0.8% to 1.2%. What was sequenced was naive CD8+ T cells from blood, with Jurkat cell RNA spiked in. Specified subset: FACS-sorted CD8+CD4-CCR7+CD45RA+ naive T cells. The receptors stem from a human donor in good health. Some libraries in this study had Jurkat cell RNA spiked in.

The CDR3 protein is CASSTSLHEQYF. The CDR3 DNA sequence: TGTGCCAGCAGCACCTCACTCCACGAGCAGTACTTC. The rearrangement uses TRBV11-2 and TRBJ2-7; D unclear. Looked up from germline, CDR1 is SGHAT and CDR2 is FQNNGV. The CDR3 totals 12 residues. The V end was cut by 5 bases, the J end by 5 bases, with 10 bases between.

This clonotype appeared many times. The V gene is TRBV12-3 or TRBV12-4, the J gene TRBJ2-3; the D gene is possibly TRBD2 (6 bases). Deletions cut 4 bases from V and 1 base from J, with 12 bases between. The CDR3 length is 15 residues. The CDR3 loop is CASSSRDFRTDTQYF. The CDR3 nucleotides read TGTGCCAGCAGTTCCCGGGACTTCCGCACAGATACGCAGTATTTT.

This clonotype was detected many times. The chain employs TRBV29-1 and TRBJ2-3, with TRBD2 matching 8 bases. Germline values: CDR1 SQVTM, CDR2 ANQGSEA. The CDR3 consists of 15 residues. V shed 4 bases, J shed 1 base, and the junction held 7 bases outside the gene matches. In DNA, the CDR3 is TGCAGCGTTGTACCCCTTAGCGGGGGCACAGATACGCAGTATTTT. Its translation: CSVVPLSGGTDTQYF.

The chain is built from TRBV20-1 and TRBJ2-5; D uncertain. There are 13 residues in the CDR3. Between the trimmed V and J ends, which lost 5 bases and 4 bases, there was a span of 14 bases. Germline CDR1 DFQATT, CDR2 SNEGSKA (reference sequence). In nucleotides, the CDR3 is TGCAGTGCTTGCGGCCCTTGGGGAGAGACCCAGTACTTC. It encodes CSACGPWGETQYF.

The chain combines TRBV27 with TRBJ2-2, with D uncertain. Per germline, CDR1 MNHEY and CDR2 SMNVEV (reference sequence). This CDR3 comprises 14 residues. V was clipped by 6 bases and J by 5 bases, with 13 bases between them. CDR3 sequence reads: CASSVGPRTGELFF. The CDR3 bases are TGTGCCAGCAGCGTGGGTCCTAGAACCGGGGAGCTGTTTTTT.

About this clonotype itself: Since a much larger clone is just one base distant, this may be a read error. This chain joins TRBV27 and TRBJ2-7; 7 bases fit TRBD1. This CDR3 has 16 residues. V shed 6 bases, J shed 2 bases, and the junction held 13 bases outside the gene matches. Per germline, CDR1 MNHEY and CDR2 SMNVEV (reference sequence). CDR3 amino acids: CASSHTGARRTYEQYF. The CDR3 DNA is TGTGCCAGCAGCCACACAGGGGCCCGTCGTACCTACGAGCAGTACTTC.

A remark on this clonotype: This may come from a read error, since a much larger clone is one base off. Lacking the conserved final phenylalanine or tryptophan, this CDR3 likely reflects a read error. The chain couples TRBV19 to TRBJ2-1; possibly TRBD2 for D (6 bases). This CDR3 is 13 amino acids long. Per the germline V gene, CDR1 is LNHDA and CDR2 is SQIVND (reference sequence). V dropped 6 bases and J dropped 12 bases, with 18 bases sitting between them. The CDR3 is CASSPGSGSGQFS. In DNA, the CDR3 is TGTGCCAGTAGCCCCGGGAGCGGGTCCGGGCAGTTCTCC.

This sequence joins TRBV27 and TRBJ2-7; TRBD1 agrees at 8 bases. The CDR3 consists of 15 residues. Germline values: CDR1 MNHEY, CDR2 SMNVEV (reference sequence). The V and J ends lost 3 bases and 1 base, in that order; junction bases with no gene match: 5. This CDR3 is CASSLTGVGSYEQYF. The CDR3 nucleotides are TGTGCCAGCAGTTTGACAGGGGTGGGGTCCTACGAGCAGTACTTC.

The chain couples TRBV20-1 to TRBJ2-7; D not resolved. Looked up from germline, CDR1 is DFQATT and CDR2 is SNEGSKA (reference sequence). The CDR3 covers 13 residues. The V gene lost 2 bases and the J gene lost 2 bases, with 10 bases spanning the gap. The CDR3 protein is CSARQPDAYEQYF. The CDR3 DNA reads as TGCAGTGCTAGACAGCCGGACGCCTACGAGCAGTACTTC.

This clonotype was detected ten times or more. The CDR3 is CASSLVVGGEQYF. The DNA of the CDR3 is TGTGCCAGCAGCTTGGTGGTGGGGGGGGAGCAGTACTTC. The chain carries TRBV5-4 and TRBJ2-7; 7 nucleotides agree with TRBD2. Trimming took 0 bases from V and 7 from J; bases not matched to a gene: 4. There are 13 residues in the CDR3. Germline CDR1 is SGHNT and CDR2 is YYREEE (reference sequence).

This clonotype was observed a handful of times. The chain couples TRBV4-3 to TRBJ2-3; 11 bases map to TRBD2. V shed 4 bases, J shed 3 bases, and the junction held 6 bases outside the gene matches. Germline V gene lookup returns CDR1 LGHNA and CDR2 YSLEER. The CDR3 extends over 16 amino acids. DNA of the CDR3: TGCGCCAGCAGCCGCCTCCCTAGCGGGGGGACAGATACGCAGTATTTT. Translated: CASSRLPSGGTDTQYF.

This clonotype was recorded only once. The chain carries TRBV3-1 and TRBJ1-3; D is uncertain. Germline V gene lookup returns CDR1 LGHDT and CDR2 YNNKEL (reference sequence). With 0 bases removed from V and 1 base from J, the gap between germline ends came to 13 bases. The CDR3 runs 17 residues. CDR3 DNA sequence: TGTGCCAGCAGCCAAGATGCCTCCCTCTGGTCTGGAAACACCATATATTTT. It yields the protein CASSQDASLWSGNTIYF.

The CDR3 sequence is CASRTPYGYTF. DNA for the CDR3: TGTGCCAGCAGGACGCCGTATGGCTACACCTTC. The rearrangement uses TRBV12-3 or TRBV12-4 and TRBJ1-2; D unclear. Trimming pared 6 bases from V and 5 bases from J, leaving 7 bases between. The CDR3 length is 11 residues.

J is TRBJ2-1 and V is TRBV12-3 or TRBV12-4, with TRBD1 matching over 8 bases. V lost 3 bases to trimming and J lost 8 bases; unmatched junction nucleotides: 6. The CDR3 consists of 14 residues. The CDR3 DNA reads as TGTGCCAGCAGTTTTATCCAGGGGGCCCATGAGCAGTTCTTC. Residues: CASSFIQGAHEQFF.

This clonotype occurred many times. This chain connects TRBV7-2 to TRBJ2-1; D may be TRBD1 (5 bases). Germline V gene sequence: CDR1 SGHTA, CDR2 FQGNSA. The V and J ends lost 1 base and 8 bases respectively, with 9 bases between them. The CDR3 covers 13 residues. The CDR3 loop is CASSLVRADEQFF. The CDR3 DNA reads as TGTGCCAGCAGCTTAGTCAGGGCCGATGAGCAGTTCTTC.